These 10 T cell receptor beta chains share one sample of origin, sequenced in a study of T cell responses to AZD1222 COVID-19 vaccine. The table came from immunoSEQ multiplex PCR; TCRdb's copy has only in-frame clones and leaves some out. Altogether more than 85,000 clones are present, about 90% being singletons, with the ten largest covering roughly 7.8%. The material sequenced was peripheral blood, taken on day 0 of AZD1222 vaccination. Source of these receptors: an adult in good health.

The chain is built from TRBV5-1 and TRBJ2-3; D remains ambiguous. The CDR3 runs 12 residues. Germline CDR1 reads SGHRS; CDR2 reads YFSETQ. The V end lost 5 bases, the J end lost 2 bases, and 6 bases lay between the germline ends. This CDR3 is CASSPDTDTQYF. The CDR3 DNA follows: TGCGCCAGCAGTCCCGACACAGATACGCAGTATTTT.

The chain joins TRBV5-1 to TRBJ2-1; TRBD1 matches 11 bases. The CDR3 runs 16 residues. The germline gives CDR1 SGHRS, CDR2 YFSETQ. After removal of 4 bases from V and 6 bases from J, the junction contained 9 bases not matched to a gene. In nucleotides, the CDR3 is TGCGCCAGCAGCAAATGGACAGGGGGCACGAGCAATGAGCAGTTCTTC. Translating gives CASSKWTGGTSNEQFF.

The chain is built from TRBV12-3 or TRBV12-4 and TRBJ2-7; D may be TRBD1 or TRBD2 (5 bases each). The CDR3 length is 13 residues. V was pared by 3 bases and J by 2 bases, with 8 bases between. CDR3 bases: TGTGCCAGCAGTTTGGGGGACCCCTACGAGCAGTACTTC. It encodes CASSLGDPYEQYF.

This chain uses TRBV7-2 with TRBJ1-6; the D is unclear. V was pared by 5 bases and J by 13 bases, with 9 bases between. The V gene's germline CDR1 is SGHTA and CDR2 FQGNSA. The CDR3 is 11 residues long. CDR3 in amino acids: CASSPSWPLHF. CDR3 DNA sequence: TGTGCCAGCAGCCCCTCCTGGCCCCTCCACTTT. Full variable domain (outside the CDR3, taken from reference TRBV7-2 and TRBJ1-6): GAGVSQSPSNKVTEKGKDVELRCDPISGHTALYWYRQSLGQGLEFLIYFQGNSAPDKSGLPSDRFSAERTGGSVSTLTIQRTQQEDSAVYLCASSPSWPLHFGNGTRLTVT.

The chain recombines TRBV7-2 with TRBJ2-1, with D hard to call. CDR1 is SGHTA and CDR2 is FQGNSA in the germline V gene. Trimming removed 5 bases from V and 7 bases from J, with 18 bases in between. The CDR3 has 15 residues. The CDR3 here is CASSSSPDVRNEQFF. The CDR3, as DNA: TGTGCCAGCAGCAGTAGTCCAGATGTCCGGAATGAGCAGTTCTTC.

The chain couples TRBV5-1 to TRBJ1-4; D is unclear. With 4 bases removed from V and 6 bases from J, the gap between germline ends came to 19 bases. The germline V gene has CDR1 SGHRS and CDR2 YFSETQ. The length of the CDR3 is 16 residues. The CDR3 spells CASSVSPATRDEKLFF. CDR3 DNA sequence: TGCGCCAGCAGCGTTTCTCCAGCCACGAGGGATGAAAAACTGTTTTTT.

The table lists this clone with a count of one. This chain connects TRBV27 to TRBJ2-1; D is undetermined. The CDR3 runs to 12 residues. The V end was cut by 3 bases, the J end by 13 bases, with 13 bases between. Germline CDR1 reads MNHEY; CDR2 reads SMNVEV (reference sequence). Here the CDR3 reads CASSFPGQHQFF. The CDR3 DNA reads TGTGCCAGCAGTTTCCCCGGGCAGCATCAGTTCTTC.

The chain has TRBV10-1 and TRBJ1-1, with D perhaps matching TRBD1 (6 bases). Per the germline V gene, CDR1 is WNHNN and CDR2 is SYGVQD (reference sequence). CDR3 length equals 13 residues. Trimming stripped 3 bases from V and 3 bases from J, with 8 bases between. In nucleotides, the CDR3 is TGCGCCAGCAGTGAAAGGGGGTACACTGAAGCTTTCTTT. Amino acids: CASSERGYTEAFF.

The J gene is TRBJ1-4, the V gene TRBV5-4; 7 nucleotides align to TRBD1. J gave up 5 bases and V 0 bases, and 1 base lay outside the gene matches. CDR3 length: 14 residues. Germline-derived CDR1 and CDR2 are SGHNT and YYREEE (reference sequence). CDR3 amino acids: CASSLGTGNEKLFF. DNA of the CDR3: TGTGCCAGCAGCTTGGGGACAGGAAATGAAAAACTGTTTTTT.

J is TRBJ2-3 and V is TRBV11-2, with 9 bases aligning to TRBD2. The CDR3 consists of 18 residues. V was pared by 2 bases and J by 5 bases, with 14 bases of the junction left unmatched. From germline, CDR1 is SGHAT and CDR2 FQNNGV. The CDR3 coding sequence is TGTGCCAGCAGCTTATGGTCGGTAGCGGGGGCCGATTTAGATACGCAGTATTTT. This translates into CASSLWSVAGADLDTQYF.